The 5 T cell receptor beta chains given below trace back to one sample, sequenced in a study of cytomegalovirus exposure and HLA in healthy donors. The PCR ran on 60 Vbeta and 13 Jbeta primers. The assay was immunoSEQ multiplex PCR, and TCRdb's table has in-frame clones only and misses some. The top ten hold 4% to 5.5% of the sample, which has over 150,000 clones, about four fifths seen once. Sequences were obtained from PBMCs. These receptors came from a man younger than 40 in good health and CMV-seronegative.

The rearrangement links TRBV5-1 to TRBJ2-1; 10 nucleotides match TRBD2. V was pared by 5 bases and J by 2 bases, with 7 bases of the junction left unmatched. This CDR3 is built from 16 residues. Germline values: CDR1 SGHRS, CDR2 YFSETQ. CDR3 nucleotides: TGCGCCAGCAGTTACTTCACTAGCGGGGCCTACAATGAGCAGTTCTTC. It specifies CASSYFTSGAYNEQFF.

V usage is TRBV9 and J usage is TRBJ2-2, with 8 bases matching TRBD2. From germline, CDR1 is SGDLS and CDR2 YYNGEE. The CDR3 length is 16 residues. J was trimmed by 5 bases and V by 3 bases; bases with no gene match: 9. The CDR3 loop reads CASSAERGLGTGELFF. CDR3 DNA: TGTGCCAGCAGCGCAGAGCGGGGGCTGGGGACCGGGGAGCTGTTTTTT.

On this clone: Given the absence of the conserved phenylalanine or tryptophan at the CDR3 end, a read error is likely. The chain uses TRBV5-4 and TRBJ2-6, with D perhaps TRBD1 (5 bases). Germline CDR1 SGHNT, CDR2 YYREEE (reference sequence). There are 18 residues in the CDR3. Trimming took off 0 bases at V and 0 bases at J, with 13 bases between the two ends. Here the CDR3 DNA reads TGTGCCAGCAGCTTGGCCAAACAGGAATCCTCTGGGGCCAACGTCCTGACTTTA. Protein sequence: CASSLAKQESSGANVLTL.

J is TRBJ1-1 and V is TRBV4-3; D not certain. The length of the CDR3 is 13 residues. V was pared by 1 base and J by 8 bases, with 11 bases between. Per germline, CDR1 LGHNA and CDR2 YSLEER. CDR3 region: CASSQGSGSEAFF. The CDR3 region has the DNA TGCGCCAGCAGCCAAGGCTCGGGAAGCGAAGCTTTCTTT.

The genes are TRBV28 and TRBJ1-2; maybe TRBD1 (6 bases). CDR3 length: 13 residues. V was shortened by 3 bases and J by 6 bases, with 11 bases between the two germline ends. The germline CDR1 and CDR2 sequences are MDHEN and SYDVKM. CDR3 nucleotides: TGTGCCAGCAGTTTGCGAAGGGGGAATGGCTACACCTTC. Protein product: CASSLRRGNGYTF.